The clone carrying this T cell receptor (beta chain) has only a few counts. This record comes from a study of blood T cells in healthy people across ages. The CDR3 length is 13 residues. Per the germline V gene, CDR1 is DFQATT and CDR2 is SNEGSKA (reference sequence). Trimming removed 2 bases at V and 4 bases at J, with 12 bases between. Each individual donor underwent a draw of roughly 10 milliliters of peripheral blood. Every sample gave at least 5 micrograms of total RNA when it was extracted. It was with a sample-barcoded 5' primer and a J-beta primer mix that a second PCR of about 7 to 12 cycles was run. TCRdb passed the 5' RACE reads through MiXCR, listing each CDR3 protein once. This table has around 820,000 distinct CDR3 sequences, 25% appearing once. This same sample was also taken into another study, of T cells of mothers and their children. This second study says: Nine systemically healthy Caucasian donors: three mothers, six children. Whether related or unrelated, pairs show similar shaping of TCR recombination output by thymic selection.

The V and J genes are TRBV20-1 and TRBJ2-7; maybe TRBD2 (7 bases). The source is a boy younger than 18 in good health. The sample comprised blood. The CDR3 sequence: CSARPRGGYEQYF. The CDR3 DNA is TGCAGTGCTAGACCCAGGGGAGGGTACGAGCAGTACTTC.